The rows below give T cell receptor beta chains drawn from one sample of a study of cytomegalovirus exposure and HLA in healthy donors. The method was immunoSEQ multiplex PCR; TCRdb's version includes in-frame clones alone and lacks a portion of them. Found here are around 160,000 clones, 60% to 85% of them singletons; the top ten hold approximately 2.9%. Source material: PBMCs. These receptors all come from a man between 40 and 49 years old in good health and CMV-seropositive. Both conserved end residues are part of each CDR3. The order of the fields is CDR3 protein, CDR3 DNA, clone size, V gene, D gene, J gene, CDR3 length. The D gene is left open where the match is weak. The size entry is marked missing in some rows and otherwise reads once, few, many or a size class.

CASSYGGWGPQETQYF	TGTGCCAGCAGCTACGGGGGATGGGGCCCTCAAGAGACCCAGTACTTC	NA	TRBV7-9	NA	TRBJ2-5	16
CATSRPGQGFANEKLFF	TGTGCCACCAGCAGGCCGGGACAGGGTTTCGCTAATGAAAAACTGTTTTTT	NA	TRBV15	TRBD1	TRBJ1-4	17
CASRRTSASTDTQYF	TGTGCCAGCAGACGAACTAGCGCCAGCACAGATACGCAGTATTTT	NA	TRBV7-2	TRBD2	TRBJ2-3	15
CASRPGGSRVDEQFF	TGTGCCAGCAGACCGGGGGGGTCAAGAGTGGATGAGCAGTTCTTC	NA	TRBV6-5	TRBD2	TRBJ2-1	15
CSAPAGYGYTF	TGCAGTGCTCCCGCGGGCTATGGCTACACCTTC	NA	TRBV20-1	NA	TRBJ1-2	11
CASSSPGEREKLFF	TGTGCCAGCAGTTCGCCCGGGGAGAGGGAAAAACTGTTTTTT	NA	TRBV6-5	NA	TRBJ1-4	14
CASSLRGQLGGEQYF	TGCGCCAGCAGCCTAAGGGGGCAACTCGGGGGCGAGCAGTACTTC	NA	TRBV5-6	NA	TRBJ2-7	15
CSVECNVDRDRGNPQYF	TGCAGCGTTGAATGTAATGTTGACCGGGACAGGGGAAACCCCCAGTACTTC	NA	TRBV29-1	TRBD1	TRBJ2-5	17
CASSSWTGRTDGYTF	TGCGCCAGCAGCTCCTGGACAGGGAGGACGGATGGCTACACCTTC	once	TRBV5-1	TRBD1	TRBJ1-2	15
CASSMMAPRSTDTQYF	TGTGCCAGTAGTATGATGGCTCCTCGATCCACAGATACGCAGTATTTT	NA	TRBV19	NA	TRBJ2-3	16
CASSSPGVQGGYEQYF	TGTGCCAGCAGTTCCCCGGGGGTCCAGGGGGGCTACGAGCAGTACTTC	few	TRBV28	NA	TRBJ2-7	16
CASSYDTGGGEAFF	TGTGCCAGCAGTTACGACACAGGGGGCGGTGAAGCTTTCTTT	once	TRBV6-5	TRBD1	TRBJ1-1	14
CAWSVISGSGETQYF	TGTGCCTGGAGTGTAATTAGCGGGAGCGGTGAGACCCAGTACTTC	few	TRBV30	TRBD2	TRBJ2-5	15
CASMQDRGAPYEQYF	TGTGCCAGCATGCAAGACAGGGGGGCCCCCTACGAGCAGTACTTC	NA	TRBV6-1	TRBD1	TRBJ2-7	15
CASSYSIAGDQPQHF	TGTGCCAGCAGTTACTCGATCGCAGGGGATCAGCCCCAGCATTTT	NA	TRBV6-5	NA	TRBJ1-5	15
CASSSNLGTGVEAFF	TGTGCCAGTAGTTCGAACCTGGGGACAGGGGTTGAAGCTTTCTTT	once	TRBV19	TRBD1	TRBJ1-1	15
CASSGLGVGEQFF	TGTGCCAGCAGTGGCCTCGGGGTCGGTGAGCAGTTCTTC	NA	TRBV27	NA	TRBJ2-1	13
CASSFSYSGTGGGTGELFF	TGTGCCAGTAGCTTCTCATATTCCGGGACAGGGGGTGGTACCGGGGAGCTGTTTTTT	NA	TRBV19	TRBD1	TRBJ2-2	19
CAWRATGGGYTF	TGTGCCTGGAGGGCAACAGGGGGGGGCTACACCTTC	NA	TRBV30	TRBD1	TRBJ1-2	12
CAWTNMNTEAFF	TGTGCCTGGACAAACATGAACACTGAAGCTTTCTTT	once	TRBV30	NA	TRBJ1-1	12
CASSLGTDRGEKAFF	TGCGCCAGCAGCTTGGGTACCGATCGGGGGGAGAAAGCTTTCTTT	NA	TRBV5-1	NA	TRBJ1-1	15
CASSLAGGVYNEQFF	TGTGCCAGCAGCCTAGCGGGAGGGGTCTACAATGAGCAGTTCTTC	NA	TRBV9	TRBD2	TRBJ2-1	15
CASSIAQPRPQHF	TGTGCCAGCAGTATCGCGCAACCCCGGCCCCAGCATTTT	few	TRBV28	NA	TRBJ1-5	13
CSAILDRAQYF	TGCAGTGCTATACTAGACCGGGCCCAGTACTTC	NA	TRBV20-1	NA	TRBJ2-5	11
CASEYGGTYNEQFF	TGTGCCAGTGAATATGGAGGCACCTACAATGAGCAGTTCTTC	NA	TRBV19	NA	TRBJ2-1	14
CASSGSGNVREQYF	TGTGCCAGCAGCGGTAGCGGGAACGTGAGGGAGCAGTACTTC	NA	TRBV9	TRBD2	TRBJ2-7	14
CSVDGLAQETQYF	TGCAGCGTTGACGGGCTAGCGCAAGAGACCCAGTACTTC	NA	TRBV29-1	NA	TRBJ2-5	13
CASSLVTGGQETQYF	TGCGCCAGCAGCTTGGTGACAGGGGGCCAAGAGACCCAGTACTTC	once	TRBV5-1	TRBD1	TRBJ2-5	15
CSSSDSRITQYF	TGTTCCAGCAGTGATTCCAGAATAACGCAGTATTTT	NA	TRBV7-9	NA	TRBJ2-3	12
CASSLDSTNEKLFF	TGCGCCAGCAGCTTGGACAGTACCAATGAAAAACTGTTTTTT	NA	TRBV5-1	NA	TRBJ1-4	14
CAWIVTGTSGRAHNEQFF	TGTGCCTGGATCGTAACCGGGACTAGCGGGAGGGCTCACAATGAGCAGTTCTTC	NA	TRBV30	TRBD2	TRBJ2-1	18
CASSKTGVNQPQHF	TGTGCCAGCAGTAAGACAGGGGTCAATCAGCCCCAGCATTTT	NA	TRBV27	TRBD1	TRBJ1-5	14
CASSPFASGRRGTDTQYF	TGTGCCAGCTCACCATTCGCTAGCGGGAGAAGGGGCACAGATACGCAGTATTTT	few	TRBV18	TRBD2	TRBJ2-3	18
CASKDRGGYTF	TGTGCCAGCAAAGACAGGGGTGGCTACACCTTC	NA	TRBV6-5	TRBD1	TRBJ1-2	11
CASSPRDGLYEQYF	TGTGCCAGCAGCCCGCGGGACGGACTCTACGAGCAGTACTTC	NA	TRBV6-6	NA	TRBJ2-7	14
CASRAGQGTNYEQYF	TGTGCCAGCAGAGCCGGACAGGGAACCAACTACGAGCAGTACTTC	once	TRBV6-1	TRBD1	TRBJ2-7	15
CAWSVNVGQGDEQYF	TGTGCCTGGAGTGTAAATGTCGGACAGGGGGACGAGCAGTACTTC	NA	TRBV30	TRBD1	TRBJ2-7	15
CASSEFRASPTETQYF	TGTGCCAGCAGTGAGTTTAGAGCATCCCCTACGGAGACCCAGTACTTC	once	TRBV6-1	NA	TRBJ2-5	16
CASSTQGSYEQYF	TGTGCCAGCAGCACTCAGGGTTCCTACGAGCAGTACTTC	NA	TRBV7-9	NA	TRBJ2-7	13
CASSPRQIITDTQYF	TGTGCCAGCAGCCCCCGACAGATTATCACAGATACGCAGTATTTT	NA	TRBV9	NA	TRBJ2-3	15
CASRSWDRGHTDTQYF	TGTGCCAGCAGATCTTGGGACAGGGGCCACACAGATACGCAGTATTTT	NA	TRBV5-6	TRBD1	TRBJ2-3	16
CATQQPQSKNTGELFF	TGTGCCACACAGCAGCCACAGAGCAAGAACACCGGGGAGCTGTTTTTT	NA	TRBV13	NA	TRBJ2-2	16
CASSPGRGQVGELFF	TGTGCCAGCAGCCCGGGCAGGGGGCAGGTCGGGGAGCTGTTTTTT	NA	TRBV7-7	TRBD1	TRBJ2-2	15
CASSVRQGNQETQYF	TGTGCCAGCAGCGTCAGACAGGGAAACCAAGAGACCCAGTACTTC	NA	TRBV9	TRBD1	TRBJ2-5	15